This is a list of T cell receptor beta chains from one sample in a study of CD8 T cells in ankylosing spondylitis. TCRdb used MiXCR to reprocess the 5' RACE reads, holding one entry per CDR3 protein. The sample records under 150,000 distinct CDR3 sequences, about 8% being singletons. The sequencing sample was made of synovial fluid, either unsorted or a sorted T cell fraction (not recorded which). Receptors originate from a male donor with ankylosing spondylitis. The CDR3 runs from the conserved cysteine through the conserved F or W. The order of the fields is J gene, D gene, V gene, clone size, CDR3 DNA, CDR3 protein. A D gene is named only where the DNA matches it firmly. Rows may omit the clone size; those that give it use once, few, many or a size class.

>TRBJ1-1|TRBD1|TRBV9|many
TGTGCCAGCAGCGTAGCTGGGCAGGGGGAAAACACTGAAGCTTTCTTT
CASSVAGQGENTEAFF
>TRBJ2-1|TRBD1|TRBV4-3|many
TGCGCCAGCAGCCGCGGGACAGGGCTTTCCTACAATGAGCAGTTCTTC
CASSRGTGLSYNEQFF
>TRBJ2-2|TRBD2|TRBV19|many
TGTGCCAGTAGTCCGGGGGGGGCGGACACCGGGGAGCTGTTTTTT
CASSPGGADTGELFF
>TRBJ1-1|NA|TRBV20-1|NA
TGCAGTGCTAGAGATCTCTGGTCCACTGAAGCTTTCTTT
CSARDLWSTEAFF
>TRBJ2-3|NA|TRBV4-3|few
TGCGCCAGCAGCCAAGGCCGGGCCCCCGATGTACCGCAGTATTTT
CASSQGRAPDVPQYF
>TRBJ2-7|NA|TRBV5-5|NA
TGTGCCAGCAGCTTTTTCCACGAGCAGTACTTC
CASSFFHEQYF
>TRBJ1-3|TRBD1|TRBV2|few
TGTGCCAGCCAGGGGGTGCACTCTGGAAACACCATATATTTT
CASQGVHSGNTIYF
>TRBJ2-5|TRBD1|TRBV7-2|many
TGTGCCAGCAGCGTAAGACAGGGCCGAGAGACCCAGTACTTC
CASSVRQGRETQYF
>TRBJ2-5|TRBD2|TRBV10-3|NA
TGTGCCATCAGTGAGGGGGGGGAAGAGACCCAGTACTTC
CAISEGGEETQYF
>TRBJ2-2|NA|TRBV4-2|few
TGTGCCAGCAGCCATGGTATCCACGGGACCGGGGAGCTGTTTTTT
CASSHGIHGTGELFF
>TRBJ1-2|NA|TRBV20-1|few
TGCAGTGCTACAGAACTTCTAGCGGATGGCTACACCTTC
CSATELLADGYTF
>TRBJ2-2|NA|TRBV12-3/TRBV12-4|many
TGTGCCAGCAGTTTACTTGCGGGGAACACCCTGGCGGGGGAGCTGTTTTTT
CASSLLAGNTLAGELFF
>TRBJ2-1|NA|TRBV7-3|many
TGTGCCAGCAGTCGGGCACTAACCAACAATGAGCAGTTCTTC
CASSRALTNNEQFF
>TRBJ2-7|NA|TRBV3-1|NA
TGTGCCAGCAGCAAGGAGGTACGTTGTCGGGGGGCGGGTGAGCAGTACTTC
CASSKEVRCRGAGEQYF
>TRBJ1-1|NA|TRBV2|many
TGTGCCAGCAATGAGGGCTACACTGAAGCTTTCTTT
CASNEGYTEAFF
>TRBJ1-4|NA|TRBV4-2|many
TGTGCCAGCAGCCGCAGGGGAGCAACTAATGAAAAACTGTTTTTT
CASSRRGATNEKLFF
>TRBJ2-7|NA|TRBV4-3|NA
TGCGCCAGCAGCCAAGCCCCGGACGTGAACGAGCAGTACTTC
CASSQAPDVNEQYF
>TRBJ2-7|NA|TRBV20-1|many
TGCAGTGCTAGTTCTCTACGGAACTCCTACGAGCAGTACTTC
CSASSLRNSYEQYF
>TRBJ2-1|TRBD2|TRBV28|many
TGTGCCAGCAGCCCGGGGGGGGAGAACAATGAGCAGTTCTTC
CASSPGGENNEQFF
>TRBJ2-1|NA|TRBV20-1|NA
TGCAGTGCTCGGACCGTCCGAGGAGATGAGCAGTTCTTC
CSARTVRGDEQFF
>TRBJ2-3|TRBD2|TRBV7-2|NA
TGTGCCAGCAGCGTACTAGCGGGGGTAGATACGCAGTATTTT
CASSVLAGVDTQYF
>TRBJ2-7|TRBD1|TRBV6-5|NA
TGTGCCAGCAGTTACTCCAATCTCCAGGGGGATGGCTACGAGCAGTACTTC
CASSYSNLQGDGYEQYF
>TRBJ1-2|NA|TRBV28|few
TGTGCCAGCTTTAAGGAGGTTGGCTACACCTTC
CASFKEVGYTF
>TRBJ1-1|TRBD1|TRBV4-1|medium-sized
TGCGCCAGCAGCCGAGTCGACAGGGAGATCCCTGAAGCTTTCTTT
CASSRVDREIPEAFF
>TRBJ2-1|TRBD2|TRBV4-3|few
TGCGCCAGCAGCCGGAATAGCGGGGGGGTGTTGAATAATGAGCAGTTCTTC
CASSRNSGGVLNNEQFF
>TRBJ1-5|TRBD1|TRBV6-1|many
TGTGCCAGCAGTCCCTTCGACAGGGATCAGCCCCAGCATTTT
CASSPFDRDQPQHF
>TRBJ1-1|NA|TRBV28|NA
TGTGCCAGCGGGGAAGAGTACACTGAAGCTTTCTTT
CASGEEYTEAFF
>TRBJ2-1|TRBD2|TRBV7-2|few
TGTGCCAGCAGCTTTACCGGGACTAGCGGGAGGCGTAATGAGCAGTTCTTC
CASSFTGTSGRRNEQFF
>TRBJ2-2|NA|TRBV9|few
TGTGCCAGCAGCGCACAGTTCACCGGGGAGCTGTTTTTT
CASSAQFTGELFF
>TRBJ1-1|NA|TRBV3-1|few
TGTGCCAGCAGCCAAGTGGGTGGGAGGGTCACTGAAGCTTTCTTT
CASSQVGGRVTEAFF